Listed below are T cell receptor beta chains from one sample, sequenced in a study of blood T cell repertoires in COVID-19. The assay was immunoSEQ multiplex PCR, and TCRdb's table has in-frame clones only and misses some. This table holds about 250,000 clones, around nine tenths found once. The specimen sequenced was PBMCs or T cells enriched from blood (not recorded which). The receptors come from a woman aged 45-65 years who had recovered from COVID-19. Both conserved end residues are part of each CDR3. The D gene is left open where the match is weak. Expanded clones are given a class, and other clones once, few, many or no size at all.

CDR3 length	V gene	D gene	clone size	J gene	CDR3 protein	CDR3 DNA
15	TRBV6-5	TRBD2	-	TRBJ2-3	CASSPGLARPDTQYF	TGTGCCAGCAGTCCGGGACTAGCGAGGCCAGATACGCAGTATTTT
13	TRBV12-3/TRBV12-4	-	-	TRBJ2-2	CASNLLPTGELFF	TGTGCCAGCAACCTACTTCCAACCGGGGAGCTGTTTTTT
13	TRBV5-1	-	-	TRBJ1-4	CASSLGQMEKLFF	TGCGCCAGCAGCTTGGGACAGATGGAAAAACTGTTTTTT
20	TRBV7-6	TRBD2	-	TRBJ2-1	CASSLEPGTSGRIAYNEQFF	TGTGCCAGCAGCTTAGAACCAGGGACTAGCGGGAGGATCGCCTACAATGAGCAGTTCTTC
14	TRBV2	-	-	TRBJ2-7	CASSLGAIGYEQYF	TGTGCCAGCAGCTTAGGGGCGATAGGATACGAGCAGTACTTC
16	TRBV5-1	TRBD2	-	TRBJ2-1	CASSLEAGAGMNEQFF	TGCGCCAGCAGCTTGGAGGCGGGAGCGGGTATGAATGAGCAGTTCTTC
17	TRBV9	TRBD2	-	TRBJ2-1	CASSVRGLAVLGNEQFF	TGTGCCAGCAGCGTAAGAGGCCTAGCGGTTCTGGGGAATGAGCAGTTCTTC
15	TRBV7-2	-	-	TRBJ1-6	CASSFRRQGNSPLHF	TGTGCCAGCAGCTTTCGACGGCAGGGCAATTCACCCCTCCACTTT
16	TRBV13	TRBD2	-	TRBJ2-1	CASSGLTSGRAGEQFF	TGTGCCAGCAGCGGTCTAACTAGCGGGAGGGCGGGTGAGCAGTTCTTC
14	TRBV11-2	-	many	TRBJ1-5	CASSLNRVGQPQHF	TGTGCCAGCAGCTTAAACAGGGTCGGTCAGCCCCAGCATTTT
15	TRBV7-9	-	-	TRBJ1-2	CASSSWTGRVYGYTF	TGTGCCAGCAGCAGTTGGACCGGGCGGGTCTATGGCTACACCTTC
15	TRBV2	TRBD1	few	TRBJ1-1	CASSESRTGVSEAFF	TGTGCCAGCAGTGAATCGAGGACAGGGGTCTCTGAAGCTTTCTTT
16	TRBV4-1	TRBD1	-	TRBJ2-2	CASSQGGQGWTGELFF	TGCGCCAGCAGCCAAGGAGGACAGGGTTGGACCGGGGAGCTGTTTTTT
14	TRBV11-3	-	once	TRBJ2-2	CASSSGQFAGELFF	TGTGCCAGCAGCTCAGGACAGTTCGCCGGGGAGCTGTTTTTT
16	TRBV18	TRBD1	-	TRBJ2-1	CASSLMGTGGYNEQFF	TGTGCCAGCTCACTCATGGGGACAGGGGGCTACAATGAGCAGTTCTTC
16	TRBV6-4	TRBD2	-	TRBJ2-1	CASSDSLSGSINEQFF	TGTGCCAGCAGTGACTCTCTTAGCGGGAGTATAAATGAGCAGTTCTTC
15	TRBV19	-	-	TRBJ2-7	CASTPSPERNYEQYF	TGTGCCAGTACCCCCTCCCCGGAGAGAAACTACGAGCAGTACTTC
13	TRBV6-6	TRBD1	-	TRBJ1-2	CASSLQGAEGYTF	TGTGCCAGCAGCCTACAGGGGGCTGAAGGCTACACCTTC
16	TRBV9	TRBD2	-	TRBJ2-3	CASSAGRARVTDTQYF	TGTGCCAGCAGCGCAGGGAGGGCCAGGGTTACAGATACGCAGTATTTT
19	TRBV5-1	TRBD2	-	TRBJ2-1	CASSLEGTSGRVGYNEQFF	TGCGCCAGCAGCTTGGAAGGGACTAGCGGGAGGGTCGGCTACAATGAGCAGTTCTTC
13	TRBV18	-	-	TRBJ1-1	CASSQEPGDEAFF	TGTGCCAGCTCACAGGAACCCGGGGATGAAGCTTTCTTT
14	TRBV7-3	-	few	TRBJ2-7	CASSLMGQGGEQYF	TGTGCCAGCAGCTTAATGGGACAAGGAGGAGAGCAGTACTTC